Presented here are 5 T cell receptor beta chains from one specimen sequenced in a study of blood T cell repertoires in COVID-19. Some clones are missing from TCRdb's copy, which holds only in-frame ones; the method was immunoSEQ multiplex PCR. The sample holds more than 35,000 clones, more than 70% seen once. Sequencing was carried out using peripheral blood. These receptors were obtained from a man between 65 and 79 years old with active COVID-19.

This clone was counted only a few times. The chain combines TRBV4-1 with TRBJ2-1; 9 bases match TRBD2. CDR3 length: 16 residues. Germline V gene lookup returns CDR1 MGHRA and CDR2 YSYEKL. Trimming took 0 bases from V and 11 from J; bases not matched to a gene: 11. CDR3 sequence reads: CASSQEGGGLAGKQFF. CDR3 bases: TGCGCCAGCAGCCAAGAGGGAGGGGGCCTAGCGGGGAAGCAGTTCTTC.

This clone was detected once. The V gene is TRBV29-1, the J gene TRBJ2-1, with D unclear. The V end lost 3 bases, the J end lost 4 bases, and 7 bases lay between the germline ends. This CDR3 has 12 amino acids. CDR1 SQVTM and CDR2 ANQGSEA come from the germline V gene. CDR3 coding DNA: TGCAGCGTTGATGACTTTTACAATGAGCAGTTCTTC. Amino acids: CSVDDFYNEQFF.

This CDR3 reads CASSEAGTGYTDTQYF. The CDR3 DNA reads as TGTGCCAGCAGCGAGGCCGGGACAGGGTATACAGATACGCAGTATTTT. The V call is TRBV9, the J call TRBJ2-3; 9 bases are shared with TRBD1. Trimming cost V 3 bases and J 3 bases; bases outside gene matches: 8. The CDR3 contains 16 residues. Germline-derived CDR1 and CDR2 are SGDLS and YYNGEE.

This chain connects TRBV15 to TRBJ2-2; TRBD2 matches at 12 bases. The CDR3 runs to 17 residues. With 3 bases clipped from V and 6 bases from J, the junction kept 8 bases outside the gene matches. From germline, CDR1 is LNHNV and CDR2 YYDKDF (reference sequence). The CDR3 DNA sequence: TGTGCCACCAGCAGCACCACTAGCGGGGGGATTTCCGGGGAGCTGTTTTTT. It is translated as CATSSTTSGGISGELFF.

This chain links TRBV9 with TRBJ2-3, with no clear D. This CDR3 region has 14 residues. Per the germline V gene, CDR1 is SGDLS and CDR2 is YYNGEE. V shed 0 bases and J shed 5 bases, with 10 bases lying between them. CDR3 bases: TGTGCCAGCAGCGTAGATTCAACGAGAGATACGCAGTATTTT. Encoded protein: CASSVDSTRDTQYF.